Presented here are 15 T cell receptor beta chains from one specimen sequenced in a study of identifying expanded T cells in peripheral blood. The assay was immunoSEQ multiplex PCR, and TCRdb's table has in-frame clones only and misses some. This sample has around 90,000 clones, with approximately 89% found just once. What was sequenced was blood. Every receptor here comes from a person aged 18 to 70 in good health.

The rearrangement uses TRBV28 and TRBJ2-7; no reliable D call. V gave up 2 bases and J gave up 4 bases, with 15 bases separating them. CDR3 length: 15 residues. Germline CDR1 is MDHEN and CDR2 is SYDVKM. CDR3 sequence reads: CASSLGKGIVYEQYF. The CDR3 DNA follows: TGTGCCAGCAGTTTAGGAAAGGGAATTGTTTACGAGCAGTACTTC.

J is TRBJ2-5 and V is TRBV19; tentatively, D is TRBD2 (5 bases). CDR3 size: 13 residues. CDR1 is LNHDA and CDR2 is SQIVND in the germline V gene (reference sequence). Trimming left V 1 base short and J 4 bases short, with 7 bases between. CDR3 DNA sequence: TGTGCCAGTAGTATAGGTGAGGGAGAGACCCAGTACTTC. Amino acid sequence: CASSIGEGETQYF.

This chain joins TRBV19 and TRBJ1-2; D gene uncertain. Germline CDR1 LNHDA, CDR2 SQIVND (reference sequence). With 7 bases removed from V and 2 bases from J, the gap between germline ends came to 14 bases. The CDR3 covers 14 residues. CDR3: CASTPPGGNYGYTF. The CDR3 region has the DNA TGTGCCAGTACCCCTCCGGGCGGAAACTATGGCTACACCTTC.

The chain carries TRBV4-1 and TRBJ2-1, with 8 bases identical to TRBD1. CDR3 length: 17 amino acids. Per the germline V gene, CDR1 is MGHRA and CDR2 is YSYEKL. V shed 1 base, J shed 2 bases, and the junction held 7 bases outside the gene matches. The CDR3: CASSQGSGTGTYNEQFF. In DNA, the CDR3 is TGCGCCAGCAGCCAAGGTTCCGGGACAGGAACCTACAATGAGCAGTTCTTC.

The V and J genes are TRBV21-1 and TRBJ1-1. TRBV21-1 is given as a pseudogene. The CDR3 sequence is 12 residues long. Here the CDR3 reads CASSKVGSEAFF. The DNA of the CDR3 is TGTGCCAGCAGCAAAGTAGGGTCTGAAGCTTTCTTT.

The genes are TRBV5-1 and TRBJ1-3; 7 bases map to TRBD1. Germline CDR1 reads SGHRS; CDR2 reads YFSETQ. The CDR3 runs 15 residues. With V trimmed by 6 bases and J by 2 bases, 8 bases remained unmatched. CDR3 amino acids: CASTTNTGAGNTIYF. The CDR3 region has the DNA TGCGCCAGCACAACCAATACAGGGGCTGGAAACACCATATATTTT.

The chain is built from TRBV7-9 and TRBJ2-2; D may correspond to TRBD1 or TRBD2 (5 bases each). V was pared by 6 bases and J by 6 bases, with 11 bases between. Germline V CDR1 and CDR2: SEHNR, FQNEAQ (reference sequence). The CDR3 is 13 amino acids. Here the CDR3 DNA reads TGTGCCAGCAGTTCTGGGGGAGCCGGGGAGCTGTTTTTT. Its translation is CASSSGGAGELFF.

The chain recombines TRBV6-1 with TRBJ2-7, with D uncertain. Germline-derived CDR1 and CDR2 are MNHNS and SASEGT. The CDR3 runs to 13 residues. V lost 6 bases and J 0 bases, leaving 9 bases between the germline ends. The CDR3 loop is CASRLSSSYEQYF. The CDR3 bases are TGTGCCAGCAGGTTAAGCAGCTCCTACGAGCAGTACTTC.

This clone has only a few counts. The V and J genes are TRBV6-4 and TRBJ2-3; TRBD2 agrees at 9 bases. Germline V gene lookup returns CDR1 MRHNA and CDR2 SNTAGT. The CDR3 runs to 16 residues. J was trimmed by 4 bases and V by 3 bases; bases with no gene match: 8. The CDR3 loop reads CASSDGERGDADTQYF. CDR3 sequence (DNA): TGTGCCAGCAGTGATGGGGAGCGGGGGGACGCAGATACGCAGTATTTT.

This chain joins TRBV2 and TRBJ2-1; 8 nucleotides match TRBD1. Unmatched junction bases numbered 9, after V lost 6 bases and J lost 5 bases. The CDR3 loop spans 15 amino acids. Germline loops: CDR1 SNHLY, CDR2 FYNNEI. CDR3 sequence: CASSPEGTGNNEQFF. For the CDR3, the DNA is TGTGCCAGCAGCCCCGAAGGGACAGGCAACAATGAGCAGTTCTTC.

The chain has TRBV6-4 and TRBJ2-2; the match to TRBD2 covers 10 bases. The germline V gene has CDR1 MRHNA and CDR2 SNTAGT. With V trimmed by 3 bases and J by 7 bases, 5 bases remained unmatched. The CDR3 consists of 15 residues. CDR3 loop: CASSESGGAGGELFF. The CDR3 DNA is TGTGCCAGCAGTGAAAGCGGGGGGGCCGGCGGGGAGCTGTTTTTT.

This clone appeared a single time. The J gene is TRBJ2-5, the V gene TRBV5-4; 12 nucleotides line up with TRBD1. Germline V gene lookup returns CDR1 SGHNT and CDR2 YYREEE (reference sequence). Trimming took 4 bases from V and 5 from J; bases not matched to a gene: 9. CDR3 size: 16 residues. The CDR3 nucleotides read TGTGCCAGCAGCCCCTCCGGGACAGGGGGCTTTGAGACCCAGTACTTC. Amino acids: CASSPSGTGGFETQYF.

DNA for the CDR3: TGCGCCAGCAGCCAAGGCGCAGGGGCTATTAGCAATCAGCCCCAGCATTTT. As protein: CASSQGAGAISNQPQHF. This rearrangement joins TRBV4-1 to TRBJ1-5, with D perhaps matching TRBD1 (6 bases). The length of the CDR3 is 17 residues. Deletions cut 1 base from V and 0 bases from J, with 13 bases between. Germline assignment: CDR1 MGHRA and CDR2 YSYEKL.

The V call is TRBV7-3, the J call TRBJ2-5; D is perhaps TRBD1 (5 bases). V shed 0 bases and J shed 5 bases, with 13 bases lying between them. CDR1 SGHTA and CDR2 FQGTGA come from the germline V gene. The CDR3 runs to 15 residues. CDR3 region: CASSLTVRVGETQYF. CDR3 DNA sequence: TGTGCCAGCAGCTTAACGGTCAGGGTAGGGGAGACCCAGTACTTC. The complete variable domain, with remaining parts taken from reference TRBV7-3 and TRBJ2-5, reads GAGVSQTPSNKVTEKGKYVELRCDPISGHTALYWYRQSLGQGPEFLIYFQGTGAADDSGLPNDRFFAVRPEGSVSTLKIQRTERGDSAVYLCASSLTVRVGETQYFGPGTRLLVL.

The chain is built from TRBV5-3 and TRBJ2-5; D gene ambiguous. TRBV5-3 is an ORF for which the function is uncertain. V gave up 10 bases and J gave up 6 bases, with 16 bases separating them. The CDR3 extends over 12 amino acids. Here the CDR3 DNA reads TGTGCCGGCCCAAAAGCTGTAAAGACCCAGTACTTC. Its translation is CAGPKAVKTQYF.